The 5 T cell receptor beta chains presented below share a single source sample, sequenced in a study of T cell repertoires in cytomegalovirus infection. In TCRdb, the reads were re-called with MiXCR into one record per CDR3 protein. The table includes some 560,000 distinct CDR3 sequences, almost 40% detected once. Their specific antigens are unknown. Specimen: cultured PBMCs, collected from culture after CMV antigen stimulation. The receptor source for this set is a human donor in good health (CMV status not recorded). Some clones in this sample may be carry-over from other donors' samples.

This clonotype was counted between two and nine times. CDR3 coding DNA: TGTGCCAGCAAGGTGGGGGCTGAAGCTTTCTTT. Translated: CASKVGAEAFF. This chain uses TRBV6-2 or TRBV6-3 with TRBJ1-1; D perhaps matches TRBD1 (5 bases). Trimming shortened V by 7 bases and J by 6 bases, and 9 bases separated the two germline ends. The V gene's germline CDR1 is MNHEY and CDR2 SVGEGT. The CDR3 extends over 11 amino acids.

This clonotype was counted a single time. The V and J genes are TRBV4-3 and TRBJ2-3, with D possibly being TRBD1 (6 bases). Germline assignment: CDR1 LGHNA and CDR2 YSLEER. CDR3 length: 14 residues. V shed 0 bases and J shed 8 bases, with 12 bases lying between them. The CDR3, as DNA: TGCGCCAGCAGCCAAGATGGGACACTGGGTACGCAGTATTTT. It encodes CASSQDGTLGTQYF.

This clonotype appeared a few times. The rearrangement uses TRBV7-9 and TRBJ1-1; 7 positions agree with TRBD1. Germline CDR1 reads SEHNR; CDR2 reads FQNEAQ (reference sequence). V shed 5 bases and J 0 bases; nucleotides not matched to a gene: 3. The CDR3 loop spans 14 amino acids. The CDR3 region is CASSQGQMNTEAFF. Written as DNA, the CDR3 is TGTGCCAGCAGCCAGGGACAGATGAACACTGAAGCTTTCTTT.

This chain joins TRBV7-8 and TRBJ1-2, with D tentatively TRBD1 (6 bases). Trimming took off 0 bases at V and 7 bases at J, with 9 bases between the two ends. CDR1 is SGHVS and CDR2 is FQNEAQ in the germline V gene. This CDR3 comprises 13 residues. The CDR3 nucleotides are TGTGCCAGCAGCTTAGCGGGGGCGGGTGGCTACACCTTC. As protein: CASSLAGAGGYTF.

The gene calls are TRBV12-3 or TRBV12-4 and TRBJ1-5, with unresolved D. With 5 bases removed from V and 5 bases from J, the gap between germline ends came to 10 bases. CDR3 length equals 13 residues. The CDR3 protein is CASSGGEDQPQHF. The CDR3 nucleotides are TGTGCCAGCAGTGGTGGGGAGGATCAGCCCCAGCATTTT.